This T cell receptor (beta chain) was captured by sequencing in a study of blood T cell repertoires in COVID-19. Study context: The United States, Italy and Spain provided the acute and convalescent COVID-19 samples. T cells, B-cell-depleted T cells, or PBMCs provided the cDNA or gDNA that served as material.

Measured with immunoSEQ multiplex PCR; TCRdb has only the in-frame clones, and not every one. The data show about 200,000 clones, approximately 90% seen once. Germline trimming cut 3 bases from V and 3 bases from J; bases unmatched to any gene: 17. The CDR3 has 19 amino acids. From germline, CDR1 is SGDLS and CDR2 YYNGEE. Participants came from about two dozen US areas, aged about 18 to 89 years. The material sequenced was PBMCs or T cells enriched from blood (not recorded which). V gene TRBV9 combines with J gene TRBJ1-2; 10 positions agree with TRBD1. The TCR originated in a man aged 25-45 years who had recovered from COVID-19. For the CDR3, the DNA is TGTGCCAGCAGCGCGCCCCCCGGGACAGGGGCCATCGGGGACTATGGCTACACCTTC. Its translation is CASSAPPGTGAIGDYGYTF.